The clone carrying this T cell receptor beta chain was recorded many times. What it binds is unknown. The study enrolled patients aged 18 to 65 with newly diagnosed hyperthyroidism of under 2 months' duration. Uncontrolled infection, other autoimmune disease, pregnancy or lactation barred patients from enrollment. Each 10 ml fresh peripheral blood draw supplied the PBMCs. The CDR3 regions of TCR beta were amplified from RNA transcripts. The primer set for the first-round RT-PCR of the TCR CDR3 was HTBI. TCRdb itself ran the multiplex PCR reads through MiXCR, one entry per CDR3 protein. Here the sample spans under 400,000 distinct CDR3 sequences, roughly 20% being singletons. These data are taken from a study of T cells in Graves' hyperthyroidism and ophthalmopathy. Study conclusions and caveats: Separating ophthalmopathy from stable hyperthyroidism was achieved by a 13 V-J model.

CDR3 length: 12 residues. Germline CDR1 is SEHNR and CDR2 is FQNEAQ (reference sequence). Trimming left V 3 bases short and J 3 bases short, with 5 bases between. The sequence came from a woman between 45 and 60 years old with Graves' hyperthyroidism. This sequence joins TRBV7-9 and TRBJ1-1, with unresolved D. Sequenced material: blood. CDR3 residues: CASSLIDTEAFF. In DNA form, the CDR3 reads TGTGCCAGCAGCTTGATCGACACTGAAGCTTTCTTT.